Listed below are T cell receptor beta chains from one sample, sequenced in a study of regulatory T cells in long-lasting Graves disease. TCRdb reprocessed the multiplex PCR reads with MiXCR, giving one entry per CDR3 protein. The repertoire includes approximately 310,000 distinct CDR3 sequences, 18% of them detected once, and less than 45% sits in the top ten. Material: peripheral blood mononuclear cells (PBMCs), obtained at new diagnosis, from a patient treated with antithyroid drugs. Receptor source: a female donor with Graves disease. The CDR3 runs from the conserved cysteine through the conserved F or W. The D gene is left open where the match is weak. Rows may omit the clone size; those that give it use once, few, many or a size class.

clone_size | j_call | v_call | d_call | cdr3_nt | cdr3_aa
once | TRBJ2-3 | TRBV7-3 | TRBD2 | TGTGCCAGCAGCCATCCGGGACTAGCGGGACAAGATACGCAGTATTTT | CASSHPGLAGQDTQYF
many | TRBJ1-5 | TRBV28 | NA | TGTGCCAGCAGTTTATTAGTTGTCAATCAGCCCCAGCATTTT | CASSLLVVNQPQHF
many | TRBJ2-1 | TRBV30 | TRBD2 | TGTGCCTGGAGTTTGTGGGAGGGCCCCAATGAGCAGTTCTTC | CAWSLWEGPNEQFF
NA | TRBJ2-1 | TRBV2 | TRBD1 | TGTGCCAGCAAGGACGTCAGGGGGAAGGACAATGAGCAGTTCTTC | CASKDVRGKDNEQFF
NA | TRBJ2-3 | TRBV30 | TRBD1 | TGTGCCTGGAGTGTACCCCGGACAGGGGGTAAAGATACGCAGTATTTT | CAWSVPRTGGKDTQYF
many | TRBJ2-1 | TRBV19 | TRBD2 | TGTGCCAGTGGACCACTGGGACTAGCGAAATACAATGAGCAGTTCTTC | CASGPLGLAKYNEQFF
NA | TRBJ1-2 | TRBV10-3 | NA | TGTGCCCCTAAGATTGAGGGGTTCTATGGCTACACCTTC | CAPKIEGFYGYTF
many | TRBJ1-5 | TRBV28 | TRBD1 | TGTGCCAGCAGGCCGCGCGCAGGGGGCACTTATAGCAATCAGCCCCAGCATTTT | CASRPRAGGTYSNQPQHF
many | TRBJ1-1 | TRBV6-1 | NA | TGTGCCGCCGGGAGGCAGTTGGACACTGAAGCTTTCTTT | CAAGRQLDTEAFF
many | TRBJ2-5 | TRBV28 | NA | TGTGCCAGCAGTCCCGAGCCCCGGGGCCAAGAGACCCAGTACTTC | CASSPEPRGQETQYF
NA | TRBJ1-5 | TRBV27 | NA | TGTGCCGCCACCGGCCTGGTGGGCAATCAGCCCCAGCATTTT | CAATGLVGNQPQHF
many | TRBJ2-5 | TRBV7-8 | NA | TGTGCCTCAAGCGGAGGAAGGGAGACCCAGTACTTC | CASSGGRETQYF
few | TRBJ1-5 | TRBV4-1 | NA | TGCGCCAGCAGCCAGCCCCGGGAGCAGGAAAATCAGCCCCAGCATTTT | CASSQPREQENQPQHF
once | TRBJ2-5 | TRBV2 | TRBD1 | TGTGCCAGCAGTGAATTTGACAGGGGGCAGGGTGGTATAGAGACCCAGTACTTC | CASSEFDRGQGGIETQYF
many | TRBJ2-1 | TRBV12-3/TRBV12-4 | TRBD2 | TGTGCCAGCAACCTCGTAGCGGGAGGGGGTGAGCAGTTCTTC | CASNLVAGGGEQFF
few | TRBJ1-5 | TRBV6-5 | TRBD1 | TGTGCCAGCAGTTACCCGCCGAGGGGAACAGGGGATCAGCCCCAGCATTTT | CASSYPPRGTGDQPQHF
many | TRBJ2-1 | TRBV5-1 | NA | TGCGCCAGCACCCCACTATCCGGGACAAGGTACAATGAGCAGTTCTTC | CASTPLSGTRYNEQFF